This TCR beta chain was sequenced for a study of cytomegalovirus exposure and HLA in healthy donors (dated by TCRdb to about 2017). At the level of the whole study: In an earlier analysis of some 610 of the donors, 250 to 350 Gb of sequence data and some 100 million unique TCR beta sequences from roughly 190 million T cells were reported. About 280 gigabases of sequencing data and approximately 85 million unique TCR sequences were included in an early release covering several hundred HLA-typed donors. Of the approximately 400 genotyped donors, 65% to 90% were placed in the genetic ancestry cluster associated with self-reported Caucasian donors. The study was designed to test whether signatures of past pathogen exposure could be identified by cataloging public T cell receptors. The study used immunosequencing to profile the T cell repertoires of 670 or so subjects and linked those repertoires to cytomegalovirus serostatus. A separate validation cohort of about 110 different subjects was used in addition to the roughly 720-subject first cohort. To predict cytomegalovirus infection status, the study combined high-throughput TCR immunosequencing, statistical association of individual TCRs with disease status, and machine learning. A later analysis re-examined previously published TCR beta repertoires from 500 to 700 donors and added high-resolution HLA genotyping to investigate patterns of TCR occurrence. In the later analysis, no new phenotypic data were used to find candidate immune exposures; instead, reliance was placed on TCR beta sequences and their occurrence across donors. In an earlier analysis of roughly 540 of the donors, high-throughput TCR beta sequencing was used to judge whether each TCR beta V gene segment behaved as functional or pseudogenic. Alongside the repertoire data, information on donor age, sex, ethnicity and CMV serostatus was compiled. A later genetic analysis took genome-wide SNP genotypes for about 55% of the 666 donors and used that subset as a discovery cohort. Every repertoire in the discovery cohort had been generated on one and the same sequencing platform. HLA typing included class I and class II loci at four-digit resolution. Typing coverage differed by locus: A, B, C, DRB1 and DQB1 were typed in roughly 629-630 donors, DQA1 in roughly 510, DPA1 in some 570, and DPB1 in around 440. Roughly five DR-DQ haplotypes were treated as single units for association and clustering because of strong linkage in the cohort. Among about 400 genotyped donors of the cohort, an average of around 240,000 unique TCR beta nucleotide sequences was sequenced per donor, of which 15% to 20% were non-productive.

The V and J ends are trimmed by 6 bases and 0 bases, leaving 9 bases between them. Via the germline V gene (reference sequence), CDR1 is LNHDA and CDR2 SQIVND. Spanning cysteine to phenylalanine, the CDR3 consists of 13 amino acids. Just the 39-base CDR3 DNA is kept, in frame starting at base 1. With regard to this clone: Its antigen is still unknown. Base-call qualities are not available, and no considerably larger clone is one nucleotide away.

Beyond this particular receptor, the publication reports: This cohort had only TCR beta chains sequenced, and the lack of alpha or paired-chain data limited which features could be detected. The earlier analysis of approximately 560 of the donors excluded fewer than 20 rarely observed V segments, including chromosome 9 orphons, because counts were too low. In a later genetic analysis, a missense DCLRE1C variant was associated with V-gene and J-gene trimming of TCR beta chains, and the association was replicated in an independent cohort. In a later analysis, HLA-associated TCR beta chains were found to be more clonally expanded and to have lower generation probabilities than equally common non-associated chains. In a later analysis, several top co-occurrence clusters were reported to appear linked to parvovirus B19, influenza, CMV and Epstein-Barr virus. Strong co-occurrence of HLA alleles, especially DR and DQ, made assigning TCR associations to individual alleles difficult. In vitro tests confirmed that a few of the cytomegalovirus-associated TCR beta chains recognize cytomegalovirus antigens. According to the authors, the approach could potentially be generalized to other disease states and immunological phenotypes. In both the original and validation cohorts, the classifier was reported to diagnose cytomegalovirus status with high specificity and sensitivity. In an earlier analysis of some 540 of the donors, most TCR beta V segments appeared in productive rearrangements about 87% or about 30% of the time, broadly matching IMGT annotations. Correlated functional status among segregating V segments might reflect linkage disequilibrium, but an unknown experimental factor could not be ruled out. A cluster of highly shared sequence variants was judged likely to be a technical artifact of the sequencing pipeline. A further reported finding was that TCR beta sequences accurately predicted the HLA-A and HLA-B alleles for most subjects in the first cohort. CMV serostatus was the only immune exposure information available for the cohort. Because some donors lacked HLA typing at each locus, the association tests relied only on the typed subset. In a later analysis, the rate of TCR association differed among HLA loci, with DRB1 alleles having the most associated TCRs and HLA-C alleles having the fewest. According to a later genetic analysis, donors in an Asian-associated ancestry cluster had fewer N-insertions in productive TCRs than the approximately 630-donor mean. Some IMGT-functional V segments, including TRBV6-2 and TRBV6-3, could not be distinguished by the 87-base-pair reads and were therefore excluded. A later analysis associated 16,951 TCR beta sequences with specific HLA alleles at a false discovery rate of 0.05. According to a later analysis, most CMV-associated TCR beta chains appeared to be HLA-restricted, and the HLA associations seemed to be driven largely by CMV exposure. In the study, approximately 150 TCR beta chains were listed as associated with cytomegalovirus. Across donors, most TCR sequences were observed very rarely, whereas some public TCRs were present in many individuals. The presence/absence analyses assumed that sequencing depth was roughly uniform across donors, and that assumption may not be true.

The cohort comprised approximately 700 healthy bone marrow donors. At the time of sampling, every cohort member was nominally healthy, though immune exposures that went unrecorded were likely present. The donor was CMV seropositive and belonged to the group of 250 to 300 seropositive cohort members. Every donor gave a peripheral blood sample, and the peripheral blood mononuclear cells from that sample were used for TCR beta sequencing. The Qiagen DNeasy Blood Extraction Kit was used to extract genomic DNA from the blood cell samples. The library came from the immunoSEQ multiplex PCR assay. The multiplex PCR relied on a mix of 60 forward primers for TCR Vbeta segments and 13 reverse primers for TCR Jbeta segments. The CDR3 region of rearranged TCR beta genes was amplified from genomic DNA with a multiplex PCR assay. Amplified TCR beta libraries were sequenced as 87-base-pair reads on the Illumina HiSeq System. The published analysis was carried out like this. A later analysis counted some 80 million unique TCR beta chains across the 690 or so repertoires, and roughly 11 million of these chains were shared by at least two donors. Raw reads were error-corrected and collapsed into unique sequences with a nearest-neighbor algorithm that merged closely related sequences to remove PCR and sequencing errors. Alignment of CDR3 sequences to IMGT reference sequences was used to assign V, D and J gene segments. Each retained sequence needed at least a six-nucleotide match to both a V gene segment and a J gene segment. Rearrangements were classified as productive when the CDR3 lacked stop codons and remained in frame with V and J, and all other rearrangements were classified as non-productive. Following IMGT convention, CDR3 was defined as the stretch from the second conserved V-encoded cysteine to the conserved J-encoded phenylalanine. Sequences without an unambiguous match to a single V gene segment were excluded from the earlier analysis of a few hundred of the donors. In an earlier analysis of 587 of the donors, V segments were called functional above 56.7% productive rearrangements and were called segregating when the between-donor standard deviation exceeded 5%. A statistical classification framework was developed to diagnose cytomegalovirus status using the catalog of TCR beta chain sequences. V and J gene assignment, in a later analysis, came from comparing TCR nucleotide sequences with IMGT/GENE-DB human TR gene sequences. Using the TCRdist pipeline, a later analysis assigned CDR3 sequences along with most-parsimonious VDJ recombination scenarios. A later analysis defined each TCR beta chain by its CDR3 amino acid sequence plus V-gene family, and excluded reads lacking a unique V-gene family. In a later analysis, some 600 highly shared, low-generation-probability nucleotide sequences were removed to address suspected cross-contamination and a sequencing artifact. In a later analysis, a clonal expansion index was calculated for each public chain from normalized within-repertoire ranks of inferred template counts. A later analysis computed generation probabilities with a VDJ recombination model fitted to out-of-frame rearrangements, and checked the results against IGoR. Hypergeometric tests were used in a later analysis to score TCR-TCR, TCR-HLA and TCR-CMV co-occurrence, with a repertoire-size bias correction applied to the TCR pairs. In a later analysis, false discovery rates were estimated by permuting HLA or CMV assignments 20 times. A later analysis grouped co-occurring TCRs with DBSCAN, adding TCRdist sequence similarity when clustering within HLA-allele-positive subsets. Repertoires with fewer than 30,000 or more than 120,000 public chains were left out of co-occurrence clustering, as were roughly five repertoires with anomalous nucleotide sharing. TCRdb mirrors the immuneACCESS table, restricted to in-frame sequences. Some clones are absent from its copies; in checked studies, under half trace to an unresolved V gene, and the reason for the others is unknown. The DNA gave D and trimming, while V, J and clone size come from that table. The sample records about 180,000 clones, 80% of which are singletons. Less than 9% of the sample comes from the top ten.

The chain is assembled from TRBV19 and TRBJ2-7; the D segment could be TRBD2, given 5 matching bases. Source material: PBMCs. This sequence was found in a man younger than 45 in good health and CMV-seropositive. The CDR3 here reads CASRERSSYEQYF. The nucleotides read TGTGCCAGTAGGGAGCGGAGCTCCTACGAGCAGTACTTC.